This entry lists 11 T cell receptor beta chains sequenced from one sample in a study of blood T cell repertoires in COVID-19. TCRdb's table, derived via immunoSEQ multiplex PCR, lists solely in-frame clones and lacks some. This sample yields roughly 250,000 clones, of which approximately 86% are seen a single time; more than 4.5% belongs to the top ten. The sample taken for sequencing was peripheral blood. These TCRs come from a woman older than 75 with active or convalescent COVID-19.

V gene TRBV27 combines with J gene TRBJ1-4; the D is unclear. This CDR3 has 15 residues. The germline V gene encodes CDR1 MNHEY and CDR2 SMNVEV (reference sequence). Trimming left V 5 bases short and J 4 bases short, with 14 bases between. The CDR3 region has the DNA TGTGCCAGCAGTAGAAAACCGGGTCGTAATGAAAAACTGTTTTTT. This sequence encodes CASSRKPGRNEKLFF.

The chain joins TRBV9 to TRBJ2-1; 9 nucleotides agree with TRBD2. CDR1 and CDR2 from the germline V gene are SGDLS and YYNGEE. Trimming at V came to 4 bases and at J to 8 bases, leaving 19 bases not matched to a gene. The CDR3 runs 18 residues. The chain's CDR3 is CASSLRPGTSIGSDEQFF. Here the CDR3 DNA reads TGTGCCAGCAGCCTACGTCCCGGGACTAGCATAGGTTCCGATGAGCAGTTCTTC.

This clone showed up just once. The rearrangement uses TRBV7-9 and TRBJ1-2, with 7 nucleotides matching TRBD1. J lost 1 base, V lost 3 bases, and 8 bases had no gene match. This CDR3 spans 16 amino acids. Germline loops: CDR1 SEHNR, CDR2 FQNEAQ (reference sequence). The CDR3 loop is CASSFTEGQLNYGYTF. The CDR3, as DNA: TGTGCCAGCAGCTTCACCGAGGGACAGCTTAACTATGGCTACACCTTC.

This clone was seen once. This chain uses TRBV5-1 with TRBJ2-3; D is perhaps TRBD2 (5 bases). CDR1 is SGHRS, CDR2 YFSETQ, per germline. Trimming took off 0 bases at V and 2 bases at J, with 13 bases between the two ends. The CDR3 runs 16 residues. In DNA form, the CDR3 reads TGCGCCAGCAGCTTGGGTGCCGGGGAAAACACAGATACGCAGTATTTT. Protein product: CASSLGAGENTDTQYF. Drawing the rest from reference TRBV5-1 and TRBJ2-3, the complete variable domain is KAGVTQTPRYLIKTRGQQVTLSCSPISGHRSVSWYQQTPGQGLQFLFEYFSETQRNKGNFPGRFSGRQFSNSRSEMNVSTLELGDSALYLCASSLGAGENTDTQYFGPGTRLTVL.

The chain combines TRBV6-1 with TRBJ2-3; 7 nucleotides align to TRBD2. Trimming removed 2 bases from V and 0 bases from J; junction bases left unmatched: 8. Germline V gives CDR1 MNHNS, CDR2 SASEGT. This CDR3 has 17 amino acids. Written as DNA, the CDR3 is TGTGCCAGCAGTGAACAGCCTAGCGGAACTAGCACAGATACGCAGTATTTT. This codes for CASSEQPSGTSTDTQYF.

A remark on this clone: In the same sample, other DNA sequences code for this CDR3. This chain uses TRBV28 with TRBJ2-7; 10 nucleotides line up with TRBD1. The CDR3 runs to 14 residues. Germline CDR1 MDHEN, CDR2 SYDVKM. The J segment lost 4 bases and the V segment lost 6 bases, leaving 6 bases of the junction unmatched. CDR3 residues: CASSPGQGTYEQYF. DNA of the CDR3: TGTGCCAGCAGCCCGGGACAGGGGACGTACGAGCAGTACTTC. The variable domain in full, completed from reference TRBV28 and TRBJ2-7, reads DVKVTQSSRYLVKRTGEKVFLECVQDMDHENMFWYRQDPGLGLRLIYFSYDVKMKEKGDIPEGYSVSREKKERFSLILESASTNQTSMYLCASSPGQGTYEQYFGPGTRLTVT.

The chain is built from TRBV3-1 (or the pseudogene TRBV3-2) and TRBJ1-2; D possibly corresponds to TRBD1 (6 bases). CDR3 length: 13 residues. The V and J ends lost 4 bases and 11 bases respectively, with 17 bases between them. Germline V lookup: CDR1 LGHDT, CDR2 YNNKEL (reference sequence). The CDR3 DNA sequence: TGTGCCAGCAGCCCCACCGTGAGAGGGGGATACACCTTC. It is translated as CASSPTVRGGYTF.

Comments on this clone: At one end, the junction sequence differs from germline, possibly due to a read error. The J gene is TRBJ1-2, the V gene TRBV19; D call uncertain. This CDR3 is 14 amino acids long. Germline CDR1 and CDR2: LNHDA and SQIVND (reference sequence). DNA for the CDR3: TGTGCCAGTAGTATAGGCTGGACTAACTATGGCTATACCTTC. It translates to CASSIGWTNYGYTF.

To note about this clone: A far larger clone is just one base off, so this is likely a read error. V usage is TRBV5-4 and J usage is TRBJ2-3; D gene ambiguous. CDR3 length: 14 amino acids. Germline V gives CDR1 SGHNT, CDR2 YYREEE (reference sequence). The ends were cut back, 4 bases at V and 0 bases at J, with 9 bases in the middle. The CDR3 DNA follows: TGTGCCAGCAGCCCTTTCGGGAGCACAGATACGCAGTATTTT. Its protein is CASSPFGSTDTQYF.

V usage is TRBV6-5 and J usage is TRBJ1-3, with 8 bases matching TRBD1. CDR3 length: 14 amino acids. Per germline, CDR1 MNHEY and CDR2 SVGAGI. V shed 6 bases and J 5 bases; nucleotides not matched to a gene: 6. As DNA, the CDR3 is TGTGCCAGCAGGCCGGGACAGGCGAGAAACACCATATATTTT. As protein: CASRPGQARNTIYF.

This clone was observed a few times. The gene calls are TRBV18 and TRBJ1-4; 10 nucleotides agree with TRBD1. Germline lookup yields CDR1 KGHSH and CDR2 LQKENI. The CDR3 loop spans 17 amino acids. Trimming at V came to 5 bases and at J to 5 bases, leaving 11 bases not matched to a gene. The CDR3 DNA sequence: TGTGCCAGCTCATCCCCCGGGACAGGGGTTGCGAATGAAAAACTGTTTTTT. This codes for CASSSPGTGVANEKLFF.